This record concerns one T cell receptor beta chain sequence. The target antigen is unknown. This sample stems from a study of siplizumab effects on memory and regulatory T cells. Regarding the study as a whole: Of the proliferating CD4+ or CD8+ clones, roughly 75-97% lacked a naive or memory phenotype that could be assigned. Unstimulated subset assignment was obtained for only a minor fraction of alloreactive clones.

TCRdb's copy holds only in-frame clones and misses some; the assay was immunoSEQ multiplex PCR. The table has about 100,000 clones, approximately 94% seen once. Germline CDR1 is SGHTA and CDR2 is FQGNSA. The V and J ends lost 5 bases and 3 bases, in that order; junction bases with no gene match: 4. CDR3 size: 14 residues. This clonotype was obtained from a human donor in good health. This chain joins TRBV7-2 and TRBJ2-7, with 10 bases aligning to TRBD1. The specimen sequenced was non-Treg CD4+ T cells sorted from blood. The CDR3 protein is CASSRDRGFYEQYF. CDR3 DNA: TGTGCCAGCAGCAGGGACAGGGGTTTCTACGAGCAGTACTTC.